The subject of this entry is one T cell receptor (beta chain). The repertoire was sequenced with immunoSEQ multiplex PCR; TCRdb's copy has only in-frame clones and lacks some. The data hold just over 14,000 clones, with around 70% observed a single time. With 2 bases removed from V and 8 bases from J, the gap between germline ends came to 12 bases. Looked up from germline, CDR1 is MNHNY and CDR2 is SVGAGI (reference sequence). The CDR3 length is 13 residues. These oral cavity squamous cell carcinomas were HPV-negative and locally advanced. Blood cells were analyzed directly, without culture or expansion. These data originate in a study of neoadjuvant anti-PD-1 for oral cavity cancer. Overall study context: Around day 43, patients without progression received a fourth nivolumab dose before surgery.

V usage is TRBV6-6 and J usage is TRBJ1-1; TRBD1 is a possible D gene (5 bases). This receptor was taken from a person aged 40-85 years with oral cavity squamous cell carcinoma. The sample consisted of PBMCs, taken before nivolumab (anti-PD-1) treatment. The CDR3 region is CASSYQMTVEAFF. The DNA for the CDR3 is TGTGCCAGCAGTTACCAAATGACAGTCGAAGCTTTCTTT.